This T cell receptor (beta chain) was found in a study of shared clonotypes between healthy human individuals. As to this clone: Its target is not known.

Each replicate PCR on the sorted subsets used 200 to 250 ng DNA (around 30,000 T cell genomes). Generated by immunoSEQ multiplex PCR, the TCRdb table keeps only in-frame clones and is missing some. Found here are about 1.1 million clones, around three quarters of them singletons; the top ten hold more than 0.85%. Study findings and constraints: Naive subsets generally had larger estimated richness than memory subsets.

Free of recent acute infections or vaccinations, the donors were healthy HIV-negative adults. CDR1 is KGHSH and CDR2 is LQKENI in the germline V gene. This CDR3 contains 14 residues. V was pared by 3 bases and J by 8 bases, with 3 bases of the junction left unmatched. The chain couples TRBV18 to TRBJ2-1; 11 positions agree with TRBD1. Sequenced input: memory CD4+ T cells from PBMCs. Subset reported: CD45RA-negative fraction. The origin of this receptor is a man between 18 and 29 years old in good health. Some clones in this sample may be carry-over from other donors' samples. The CDR3 protein is CASSPRTGGYEQFF. The CDR3 nucleotides are TGTGCCAGCTCACCCCGGACAGGGGGCTATGAGCAGTTCTTC.